The next 20 T cell receptor beta chains were all read from a single sample in a study of T-cell memory formation after mild COVID-19. Each CDR3 protein gets one entry after TCRdb re-called the 5' RACE reads with MiXCR. The data contain more than 120,000 distinct CDR3 sequences, approximately 5.7% of them seen just once; the ten biggest clones take up more than 2%. Sequencing was done on a sample of PBMCs or a T cell subset sorted from them (not recorded which). These receptors came from an adult woman who had mild COVID-19 (a few samples of this study predate the infection). Cell type and time point are not known.

This sequence joins TRBV5-1 and TRBJ2-3; TRBD1 is a possible D gene (7 bases). The V end was cut by 4 bases, the J end by 2 bases, with 17 bases between. CDR1 SGHRS and CDR2 YFSETQ come from the germline V gene. This CDR3 has 16 amino acids. CDR3 DNA sequence: TGCGCCAGCAGCCCCCCAGGAGGGGGCTCCACAGATACGCAGTATTTT. This sequence encodes CASSPPGGGSTDTQYF.

This clonotype was recorded many times. The rearrangement links TRBV20-1 to TRBJ2-3; no definite D call. The CDR3 sequence is 12 residues long. Germline lookup yields CDR1 DFQATT and CDR2 SNEGSKA (reference sequence). The ends were cut back, 2 bases at V and 1 base at J, with 4 bases in the middle. Here the CDR3 DNA reads TGCAGTGCTAGACTGGGCACAGATACGCAGTATTTT. Its translation: CSARLGTDTQYF.

Only a few counts were recorded for this clonotype. This sequence joins TRBV7-3 and TRBJ1-2; 8 nucleotides line up with TRBD1. The CDR3 has 13 residues. V lost 5 bases, J lost 14 bases, and 13 bases stayed unmatched. Germline values: CDR1 SGHTA, CDR2 FQGTGA. CDR3 sequence (DNA): TGTGCCAGCAGCCTCGGGACAGGCGACGCGTCGACCTTC. Translating it yields CASSLGTGDASTF.

The chain combines TRBV15 with TRBJ1-3, with unresolved D. V was clipped by 6 bases and J by 0 bases, with 6 bases between them. Germline V gives CDR1 LNHNV, CDR2 YYDKDF (reference sequence). CDR3 length: 13 residues. This CDR3 is CATRFSSGNTIYF. The CDR3 DNA follows: TGTGCCACCAGGTTTAGCTCTGGAAACACCATATATTTT.

This clonotype was seen ten or more times. The rearrangement joins TRBV6-5 to TRBJ2-7; TRBD1 matches 7 bases. The V gene end was trimmed by 6 bases and the J gene end by 3 bases; junction bases not matched to a gene: 5. The CDR3 has 13 residues. Per germline, CDR1 MNHEY and CDR2 SVGAGI. In DNA form, the CDR3 reads TGTGCCAGCAGCTCGGGACAGAGCTACGAGCAGTACTTC. Amino acids: CASSSGQSYEQYF.

In regard to this clonotype: Possible read error: a much larger clone is one base away. This chain connects TRBV29-1 to TRBJ2-7; no clear D gene. CDR1 and CDR2 (germline): SQVTM, ANQGSEA. The CDR3 spans 11 residues. Between the trimmed V and J ends, which lost 3 bases and 4 bases, there was a span of 7 bases. The DNA for the CDR3 is TGCAGCGTTGACACCCTTTACGAGCAGTACTTC. Its translation is CSVDTLYEQYF.

Many counts were recorded for this clonotype. The CDR3 DNA reads TGCAGTGCTATCGATACAGGGGGGTCCTATGGCTACACCTTC. Translated, it gives CSAIDTGGSYGYTF. The V gene is TRBV20-1, the J gene TRBJ1-2, with 8 bases identical to TRBD1. The CDR3 is 14 amino acids. V shed 4 bases, J shed 4 bases, and the junction held 8 bases outside the gene matches. Germline V gene lookup returns CDR1 DFQATT and CDR2 SNEGSKA (reference sequence).

This clonotype has more than one count but fewer than ten. The rearrangement joins TRBV6-5 to TRBJ1-1; D is ambiguous. Germline CDR1 MNHEY, CDR2 SVGAGI. There are 15 residues in the CDR3. V was pared by 6 bases and J by 3 bases, with 17 bases between. The CDR3 region has the DNA TGTGCCAGCAGCAAGCCCAGAACAAAGTACACTGAAGCTTTCTTT. It encodes CASSKPRTKYTEAFF.

This clonotype was observed a handful of times. This rearrangement joins TRBV12-3 or TRBV12-4 to TRBJ1-1; the D is unclear. This CDR3 is 15 amino acids long. V was trimmed by 3 bases and J by 5 bases, leaving 16 bases between them. DNA for the CDR3: TGTGCCAGCAGTTTGTTCACCGGATCGAGGACTGAAGCTTTCTTT. Its protein is CASSLFTGSRTEAFF.

This clonotype was observed many times. The chain couples TRBV29-1 to TRBJ1-2; no reliable D call. V was trimmed by 2 bases and J by 8 bases, leaving 15 bases between them. CDR1 is SQVTM and CDR2 is ANQGSEA in the germline V gene. CDR3 length: 13 amino acids. The DNA of the CDR3 is TGCAGCGTTGAACAGCCAGCACTTGGGGGCTACACCTTC. The encoded protein is CSVEQPALGGYTF.

Ten or more counts support this clonotype. The chain links TRBV12-3 or TRBV12-4 to TRBJ1-4; unclear D gene. V was clipped by 1 base and J by 0 bases, with 9 bases between them. The CDR3 runs to 16 residues. This chain's CDR3 is CASSLGQVATNEKLFF. Here the CDR3 DNA reads TGTGCCAGCAGTTTAGGGCAGGTTGCAACTAATGAAAAACTGTTTTTT.

The chain links TRBV7-2 to TRBJ2-6; D perhaps matches TRBD1 (6 bases). With 6 bases removed from V and 0 bases from J, the gap between germline ends came to 12 bases. The CDR3 length is 16 residues. Germline assignment: CDR1 SGHTA and CDR2 FQGNSA. The CDR3 DNA reads TGTGCCAGCAGTTCTAGGGGGACCTCTGGGGCCAACGTCCTGACTTTC. Translating it yields CASSSRGTSGANVLTF.

Here the CDR3 reads CASSSSLSPNQPQHF. Here the CDR3 DNA reads TGTGCCAGCAGCTCGAGTCTTTCTCCGAATCAGCCCCAGCATTTT. The J gene is TRBJ1-5, the V gene TRBV7-2; D is unresolved. CDR3 size: 15 residues. Trimming removed 4 bases from V and 4 bases from J, with 14 bases in between. CDR1 is SGHTA and CDR2 is FQGNSA in the germline V gene.

Ten or more counts support this clonotype. The chain carries TRBV5-6 and TRBJ1-1; D gene unclear. The CDR3 is made up of 13 amino acids. Germline assignment: CDR1 SGHDT and CDR2 YYEEEE. V was pared by 3 bases and J by 1 base, with 7 bases between. CDR3 amino acids: CASSYPPNTEAFF. As DNA, the CDR3 is TGTGCCAGCAGCTATCCACCGAACACTGAAGCTTTCTTT.

This clonotype was recorded at least ten times. The chain couples TRBV20-1 to TRBJ2-5, with D perhaps matching TRBD1 or TRBD2 (7 bases each). Between the trimmed V and J ends, which lost 6 bases and 0 bases, there was a span of 20 bases. The CDR3 consists of 16 residues. Germline V CDR1 and CDR2: DFQATT, SNEGSKA (reference sequence). CDR3 sequence: CSAQSPGRGHQETQYF. The CDR3, as DNA: TGCAGTGCCCAAAGCCCAGGGAGGGGGCACCAAGAGACCCAGTACTTC.

This clonotype was seen repeatedly, ten times or more. Written as DNA, the CDR3 is TGTGCCAGCAGTCCTCGGACTAGCGGGATAGGGGAGCAGTTCTTC. Its translation: CASSPRTSGIGEQFF. The chain joins TRBV12-3 or TRBV12-4 to TRBJ2-1; 12 nucleotides align to TRBD2. This CDR3 is 15 amino acids long. V was pared by 5 bases and J by 10 bases, with 9 bases of the junction left unmatched.

The chain carries TRBV20-1 and TRBJ2-1, with D possibly matching TRBD2 (6 bases). Germline V CDR1 and CDR2: DFQATT, SNEGSKA (reference sequence). V lost 4 bases and J 2 bases, leaving 15 bases between the germline ends. The CDR3 consists of 15 residues. CDR3 loop: CSAKSGLQTYNEQFF. In nucleotides, the CDR3 is TGCAGTGCTAAAAGTGGACTACAGACCTACAATGAGCAGTTCTTC.

This clonotype occurred many times. V is TRBV27 and J is TRBJ2-7, with D possibly TRBD1 on 5 matching bases. The CDR3 is made up of 14 amino acids. V gave up 1 base and J gave up 4 bases, with 11 bases separating them. Per the germline V gene, CDR1 is MNHEY and CDR2 is SMNVEV (reference sequence). The CDR3: CASSLFRALYEQYF. Written as DNA, the CDR3 is TGTGCCAGCAGTTTATTCAGGGCACTATACGAGCAGTACTTC.

In this sample, this clonotype turned up a few times. The chain uses TRBV6-5 and TRBJ1-6; D not certain. Germline V lookup: CDR1 MNHEY, CDR2 SVGAGI. CDR3 size: 14 residues. V was pared by 6 bases and J by 13 bases, with 19 bases between. The CDR3 protein is CASRRDPNGLPLHF. The CDR3 nucleotides read TGTGCCAGCAGACGCGACCCGAACGGACTGCCCCTCCACTTT.

This clonotype was counted only a few times. The V call is TRBV6-5, the J call TRBJ2-2; D is ambiguous. Trimming left V 6 bases short and J 6 bases short, with 11 bases between. CDR1 is MNHEY and CDR2 is SVGAGI in the germline V gene. This CDR3 spans 13 amino acids. Written as DNA, the CDR3 is TGTGCCAGCAGGGTCGACTGGGCCGGGGAGCTGTTTTTT. Translating gives CASRVDWAGELFF.